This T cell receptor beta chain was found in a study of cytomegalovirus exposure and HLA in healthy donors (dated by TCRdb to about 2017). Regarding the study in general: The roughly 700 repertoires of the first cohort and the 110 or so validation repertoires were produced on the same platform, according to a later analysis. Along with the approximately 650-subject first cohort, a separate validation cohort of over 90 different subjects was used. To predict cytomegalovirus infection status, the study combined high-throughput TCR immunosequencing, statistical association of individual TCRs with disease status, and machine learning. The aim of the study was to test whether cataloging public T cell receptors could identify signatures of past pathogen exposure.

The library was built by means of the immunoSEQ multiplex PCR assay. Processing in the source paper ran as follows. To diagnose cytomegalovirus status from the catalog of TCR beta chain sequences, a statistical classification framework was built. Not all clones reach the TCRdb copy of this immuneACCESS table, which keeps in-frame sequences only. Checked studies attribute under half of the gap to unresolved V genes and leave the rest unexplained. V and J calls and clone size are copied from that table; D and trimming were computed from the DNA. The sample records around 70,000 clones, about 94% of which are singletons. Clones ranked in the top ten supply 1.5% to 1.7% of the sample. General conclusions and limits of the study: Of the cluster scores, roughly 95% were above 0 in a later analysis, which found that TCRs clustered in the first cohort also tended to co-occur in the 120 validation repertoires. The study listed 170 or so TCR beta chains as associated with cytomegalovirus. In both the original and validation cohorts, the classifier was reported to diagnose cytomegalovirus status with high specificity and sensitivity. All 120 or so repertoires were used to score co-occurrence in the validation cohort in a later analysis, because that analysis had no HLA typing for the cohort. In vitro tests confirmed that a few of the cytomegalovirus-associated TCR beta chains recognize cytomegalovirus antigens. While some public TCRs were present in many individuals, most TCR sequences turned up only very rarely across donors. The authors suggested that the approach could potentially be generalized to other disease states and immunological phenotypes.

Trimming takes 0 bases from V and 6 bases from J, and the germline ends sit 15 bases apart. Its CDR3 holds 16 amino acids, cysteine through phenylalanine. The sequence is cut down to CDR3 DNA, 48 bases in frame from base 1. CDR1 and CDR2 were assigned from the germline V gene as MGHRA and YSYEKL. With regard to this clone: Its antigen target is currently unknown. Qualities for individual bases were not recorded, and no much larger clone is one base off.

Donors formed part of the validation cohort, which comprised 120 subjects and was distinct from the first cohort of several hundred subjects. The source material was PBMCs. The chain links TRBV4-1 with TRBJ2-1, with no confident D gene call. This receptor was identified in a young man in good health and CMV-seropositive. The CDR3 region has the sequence CASSQEERRGVNEQFF. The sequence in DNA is TGCGCCAGCAGCCAAGAAGAGCGCCGCGGAGTCAATGAGCAGTTCTTC.